The 32 T cell receptor beta chains below were found in one sample sequenced in a study of blood T cell repertoires in COVID-19. Sequencing was performed with immunoSEQ multiplex PCR; in TCRdb, only in-frame clones are kept and a portion is missing. The sample contains roughly 300,000 clones, about 85% of which appear only once. The source material was PBMCs or T cells enriched from blood (not recorded which). These TCRs come from a woman in her fifties or sixties who had recovered from COVID-19.

This chain links TRBV4-1 with TRBJ1-2; TRBD1 might be the D (5 bases). Deletions cut 0 bases from V and 2 bases from J, with 10 bases between. Germline V gives CDR1 MGHRA, CDR2 YSYEKL. This CDR3 has 15 residues. The CDR3 loop is CASSQDAWGNYGYTF. The CDR3 DNA is TGCGCCAGCAGCCAAGATGCCTGGGGCAACTATGGCTACACCTTC.

The chain employs TRBV6-5 and TRBJ1-6; no firm D call. The ends were cut back, 4 bases at V and 7 bases at J, with 17 bases in the middle. The germline V gene encodes CDR1 MNHEY and CDR2 SVGAGI. This CDR3 region has 16 residues. The chain's CDR3 is CASSSLIRGANSPLHF. The DNA of the CDR3 is TGTGCCAGCAGTTCGTTGATTCGGGGAGCAAATTCACCCCTCCACTTT.

CDR3 residues: CASSLGQNYGYTF. Written as DNA, the CDR3 is TGTGCCAGCAGCTTGGGGCAAAACTATGGCTACACCTTC. The chain uses TRBV5-4 and TRBJ1-2; D is unclear. The V and J ends lost 0 bases and 2 bases respectively, with 5 bases between them. The CDR3 has 13 residues. The germline V gene has CDR1 SGHNT and CDR2 YYREEE (reference sequence).

J is TRBJ2-1 and V is TRBV7-9, with D maybe TRBD2 (7 bases). Germline V gene data show CDR1 as SEHNR and CDR2 as FQNEAQ (reference sequence). This CDR3 spans 16 amino acids. V gave up 1 base and J gave up 5 bases, with 15 bases separating them. The CDR3 is CASSLVGGARHNEQFF. CDR3 sequence (DNA): TGTGCCAGCAGCTTAGTGGGGGGGGCGCGGCACAATGAGCAGTTCTTC.

The rearrangement joins TRBV2 to TRBJ1-2; 8 bases are a match to TRBD1. CDR1 is SNHLY, CDR2 FYNNEI, per germline. The CDR3 runs 15 residues. V lost 2 bases to trimming and J lost 8 bases; unmatched junction nucleotides: 10. For the CDR3, the DNA is TGTGCCAGCAGTGAACTGGGACAGGCCCTATCCGGCTACACCTTC. Residues: CASSELGQALSGYTF.

The chain is built from TRBV11-1 and TRBJ2-5; D might be TRBD2 (5 bases). V shed 3 bases and J shed 0 bases, with 14 bases lying between them. The CDR3 spans 16 residues. CDR1 is SGHAT, CDR2 FQDESV, per germline (reference sequence). CDR3 amino acids: CASSFRSARYQETQYF. CDR3 bases: TGTGCCAGCAGCTTTCGTAGCGCCCGCTACCAAGAGACCCAGTACTTC. The full variable domain, rest sourced from reference TRBV11-1 and TRBJ2-5, is EAEVAQSPRYKITEKSQAVAFWCDPISGHATLYWYRQILGQGPELLVQFQDESVVDDSQLPKDRFSAERLKGVDSTLKIQPAELGDSAMYLCASSFRSARYQETQYFGPGTRLLVL.

V is TRBV14 and J is TRBJ2-1, with 12 bases identical to TRBD2. The length of the CDR3 is 15 residues. CDR1 SGHDN and CDR2 FVKESK come from the germline V gene. J lost 4 bases, V lost 4 bases, and 2 bases had no gene match. CDR3 residues: CASSRGLAGYNEQFF. The CDR3 DNA is TGTGCCAGCAGCCGCGGACTAGCGGGATACAATGAGCAGTTCTTC.

The chain uses TRBV19 and TRBJ1-2; TRBD1 aligns across 11 bases. The CDR3 length is 16 residues. Germline lookup yields CDR1 LNHDA and CDR2 SQIVND (reference sequence). With V trimmed by 2 bases and J by 3 bases, 5 bases remained unmatched. The CDR3 loop is CASSINGQGADYGYTF. CDR3 nucleotides: TGTGCCAGTAGTATAAACGGACAGGGGGCGGACTATGGCTACACCTTC.

The chain uses TRBV6-6 and TRBJ1-6; 9 bases fit TRBD1. Per germline, CDR1 MNHNY and CDR2 SVGAGI (reference sequence). This CDR3 has 17 amino acids. V shed 5 bases, J shed 5 bases, and the junction held 10 bases outside the gene matches. The DNA for the CDR3 is TGTGCCAGCAGTCTACGAGACAGGGGGACTAATAATTCACCCCTCCACTTT. Translated, it gives CASSLRDRGTNNSPLHF.

This CDR3 reads CASSQGGHSYGYTF. DNA for the CDR3: TGTGCCAGCAGCCAGGGAGGACATTCATATGGCTACACCTTC. The V gene is TRBV3-1 (or the pseudogene TRBV3-2), the J gene TRBJ1-2, with D possibly being TRBD1 (5 bases). The CDR3 loop spans 14 amino acids. CDR1 is LGHDT and CDR2 is YNNKEL in the germline V gene (reference sequence). The ends were cut back, 3 bases at V and 5 bases at J, with 13 bases in the middle.

The gene calls are TRBV7-8 and TRBJ1-4; 9 nucleotides align to TRBD1. The V gene's germline CDR1 is SGHVS and CDR2 FQNEAQ. V dropped 6 bases and J dropped 2; count of bases not matched to a gene: 1. This CDR3 comprises 14 residues. Here the CDR3 reads CASRQGATNEKLFF. CDR3 bases: TGTGCCAGCAGACAGGGGGCCACTAATGAAAAACTGTTTTTT.

This chain connects TRBV7-9 to TRBJ1-2, with no clear D. The germline CDR1 and CDR2 sequences are SEHNR and FQNEAQ (reference sequence). The CDR3 contains 12 residues. V was pared by 10 bases and J by 4 bases, with 13 bases between. The CDR3 DNA is TGTGCCACCAGTTCCGAGGGCTATGGCTACACCTTC. Its protein product is CATSSEGYGYTF.

The V gene is TRBV7-3, the J gene TRBJ2-1, with 12 bases that match TRBD1. This CDR3 is built from 17 residues. After removal of 5 bases from V and 8 bases from J, the junction contained 13 bases not matched to a gene. CDR1 is SGHTA and CDR2 is FQGTGA in the germline V gene. The CDR3 loop reads CASSPAGTGGLEDEQFF. In nucleotides, the CDR3 is TGTGCCAGCAGCCCGGCCGGGACAGGGGGCTTGGAGGATGAGCAGTTCTTC.

J is TRBJ2-2 and V is TRBV3-1 (or the pseudogene TRBV3-2); 7 nucleotides agree with TRBD1. Germline CDR1 and CDR2: LGHDT and YNNKEL (reference sequence). This CDR3 has 14 amino acids. With V trimmed by 2 bases and J by 5 bases, 2 bases remained unmatched. CDR3 loop: CASSQRQGTGELFF. The DNA for the CDR3 is TGTGCCAGCAGCCAACGACAGGGAACCGGGGAGCTGTTTTTT.

This chain uses TRBV7-8 with TRBJ2-1, with D hard to call. CDR1 is SGHVS and CDR2 is FQNEAQ in the germline V gene. Trimming left V 3 bases short and J 8 bases short, with 11 bases between. The CDR3 runs 13 residues. The CDR3 nucleotides are TGTGCCAGCAGCTTGTACACCTTGGATGAGCAGTTCTTC. Amino acids: CASSLYTLDEQFF. The full variable domain, with the rest looked up from reference TRBV7-8 and TRBJ2-1, is GAGVSQSPRYKVAKRGQDVALRCDPISGHVSLFWYQQALGQGPEFLTYFQNEAQLDKSGLPSDRFFAERPEGSVSTLKIQRTQQEDSAVYLCASSLYTLDEQFFGPGTRLTVL.

This chain links TRBV18 with TRBJ1-1, with 9 bases fitting TRBD1. The CDR3 runs to 16 residues. Losses at the gene ends were 2 bases for V and 5 bases for J; bases not matched to a gene: 9. Germline V lookup: CDR1 KGHSH, CDR2 LQKENI. CDR3 DNA sequence: TGTGCCAGCTCACCAATATTGGGACAGGGATATACTGAAGCTTTCTTT. Its translation is CASSPILGQGYTEAFF. Filled out from reference TRBV18 and TRBJ1-1, the complete variable domain reads NAGVMQNPRHLVRRRGQEARLRCSPMKGHSHVYWYRQLPEEGLKFMVYLQKENIIDESGMPKERFSAEFPKEGPSILRIQQVVRGDSAAYFCASSPILGQGYTEAFFGQGTRLTVV.

This clone was seen a handful of times. The chain has TRBV27 and TRBJ1-5; no definite D call. V shed 4 bases and J shed 0 bases, with 16 bases lying between them. Germline CDR1 and CDR2: MNHEY and SMNVEV (reference sequence). This CDR3 spans 17 amino acids. CDR3: CASSSAQVPYSNQPQHF. The DNA of the CDR3 is TGTGCCAGCAGTTCGGCCCAGGTGCCCTATAGCAATCAGCCCCAGCATTTT.

The V call is TRBV6-5, the J call TRBJ2-5; 7 positions match TRBD1. The germline gives CDR1 MNHEY, CDR2 SVGAGI. The J segment lost 5 bases and the V segment lost 7 bases, leaving 10 bases of the junction unmatched. CDR3 length: 14 amino acids. CDR3 in amino acids: CASKTGWIKETQYF. The CDR3 DNA reads as TGTGCCAGCAAGACAGGGTGGATTAAGGAGACCCAGTACTTC.

This clone was recorded a few times. V is TRBV3-1 (or the pseudogene TRBV3-2) and J is TRBJ1-2, with a possible D match to TRBD1 (5 bases). The germline CDR1 and CDR2 sequences are LGHDT and YNNKEL (reference sequence). The CDR3 runs 14 residues. The V and J ends lost 4 bases and 0 bases respectively, with 9 bases between them. The CDR3: CASSLGEANYGYTF. DNA for the CDR3: TGTGCCAGCAGCCTAGGGGAAGCTAACTATGGCTACACCTTC.

The gene calls are TRBV19 and TRBJ1-5; 12 bases match TRBD1. Looked up from germline, CDR1 is LNHDA and CDR2 is SQIVND (reference sequence). The CDR3 contains 15 residues. V dropped 7 bases and J dropped 4; count of bases not matched to a gene: 5. Written as DNA, the CDR3 is TGTGCCAGTAAAGGGACAGGGGGCCGGAATCAGCCCCAGCATTTT. Translation: CASKGTGGRNQPQHF. Looking up the rest from reference TRBV19 and TRBJ1-5 gives the full variable domain: DGGITQSPKYLFRKEGQNVTLSCEQNLNHDAMYWYRQDPGQGLRLIYYSQIVNDFQKGDIAEGYSVSREKKESFPLTVTSAQKNPTAFYLCASKGTGGRNQPQHFGDGTRLSIL.

The rearrangement links TRBV5-1 to TRBJ1-4; D is ambiguous. The CDR3 covers 15 residues. V lost 4 bases and J lost 2, with 12 bases in between. The germline gives CDR1 SGHRS, CDR2 YFSETQ. CDR3 amino acids: CASSPGYQTNEKLFF. CDR3 nucleotides: TGCGCCAGCAGCCCGGGGTACCAGACTAATGAAAAACTGTTTTTT.

The CDR3 DNA sequence: TGTGCCAGCAGTCTGGGCCCCCAGGGGCCCGAGCAGTACTTC. The encoded protein is CASSLGPQGPEQYF. The chain links TRBV2 to TRBJ2-7, with D perhaps TRBD1 (6 bases). CDR1 and CDR2 from the germline V gene are SNHLY and FYNNEI. The CDR3 runs 14 residues. V gave up 5 bases and J gave up 6 bases, with 17 bases separating them.

The V and J genes are TRBV3-1 (or the pseudogene TRBV3-2) and TRBJ1-1, with D unclear. This CDR3 is 13 amino acids long. Trimming took 1 base from V and 7 from J, leaving 10 bases between them. Germline V lookup: CDR1 LGHDT, CDR2 YNNKEL (reference sequence). CDR3 protein: CASSQVAAFEAFF. The CDR3 coding sequence is TGTGCCAGCAGCCAAGTGGCGGCCTTTGAAGCTTTCTTT.

The CDR3 spells CASSQDWGGARGTGELFF. CDR3 in DNA: TGTGCCAGCAGCCAAGATTGGGGGGGGGCTAGAGGCACCGGGGAGCTGTTTTTT. The genes are TRBV3-1 (or the pseudogene TRBV3-2) and TRBJ2-2; D is perhaps TRBD2 (7 bases). CDR3 length equals 18 residues. Trimming removed 0 bases at V and 4 bases at J, with 18 bases between. From germline, CDR1 is LGHDT and CDR2 YNNKEL (reference sequence).

The V gene is TRBV5-1, the J gene TRBJ1-6; D ambiguous. With 2 bases removed from V and 6 bases from J, the gap between germline ends came to 6 bases. The CDR3 spans 13 residues. The germline V gene has CDR1 SGHRS and CDR2 YFSETQ. The CDR3 loop is CASSFSSNSPLHF. CDR3 nucleotide sequence: TGCGCCAGCAGCTTTTCCAGTAATTCACCCCTCCACTTT.

The chain uses TRBV4-3 and TRBJ2-3; TRBD2 agrees at 8 bases. This CDR3 region has 18 residues. With 3 bases clipped from V and 1 base from J, the junction kept 12 bases outside the gene matches. Germline V gene lookup returns CDR1 LGHNA and CDR2 YSLEER. The CDR3 DNA reads as TGCGCCAGCAGCCAGGATTCGGGGACTAGTTGGGGCACAGATACGCAGTATTTT. It translates to CASSQDSGTSWGTDTQYF.

This sequence joins TRBV24-1 and TRBJ1-5; D is perhaps TRBD1 (5 bases). Germline V gene sequence: CDR1 KGHDR, CDR2 SFDVKD. V lost 7 bases and J 6 bases, leaving 12 bases between the germline ends. CDR3 length: 13 amino acids. The CDR3 region is CATSQGAGQPQHF. The CDR3 DNA reads TGTGCCACCAGCCAGGGAGCGGGTCAGCCCCAGCATTTT.

Here the CDR3 reads CALGLADAGEQYF. Here the CDR3 DNA reads TGTGCCTTGGGACTAGCGGATGCCGGCGAGCAGTACTTC. The chain uses TRBV10-3 and TRBJ2-7; 11 bases fit TRBD2. After removal of 11 bases from V and 6 bases from J, the junction contained 9 bases not matched to a gene. Germline CDR1 is ENHRY and CDR2 is SYGVKD. This CDR3 is built from 13 residues.

The chain carries TRBV15 and TRBJ1-2, with D unresolved. V lost 0 bases and J 8 bases, leaving 16 bases between the germline ends. Germline V gene data show CDR1 as LNHNV and CDR2 as YYDKDF (reference sequence). CDR3 length: 15 residues. CDR3 region: CATSRDVPSTGGYTF. CDR3 bases: TGTGCCACCAGCAGAGATGTTCCATCAACGGGGGGCTACACCTTC.

The sample holds a few counts of this clone. The gene calls are TRBV7-2 and TRBJ1-6, with TRBD1 matching over 8 bases. Unmatched junction bases numbered 12, after V lost 6 bases and J lost 8 bases. The germline CDR1 and CDR2 sequences are SGHTA and FQGNSA. The CDR3 is made up of 16 amino acids. The CDR3 DNA reads as TGTGCCAGCAGTAGAGGTACACAGGGGGTGTATTCACCCCTCCACTTT. It specifies CASSRGTQGVYSPLHF.

The rearrangement joins TRBV19 to TRBJ2-1; 13 bases align to TRBD2. The CDR3 is 17 amino acids. V was clipped by 8 bases and J by 6 bases; unmatched bases: 13. Germline V lookup: CDR1 LNHDA, CDR2 SQIVND (reference sequence). Written as DNA, the CDR3 is TGTGCCAGTTCCCGGACTAGCGGGAGAGGGATAACCAATGAGCAGTTCTTC. This gives the protein CASSRTSGRGITNEQFF.

The rearrangement links TRBV5-4 to TRBJ1-4; TRBD1 is a possible D gene (5 bases). The V and J ends lost 4 bases and 7 bases respectively, with 20 bases between them. CDR1 is SGHNT, CDR2 YYREEE, per germline (reference sequence). CDR3 length equals 16 residues. The DNA of the CDR3 is TGTGCCAGCAGCCACCGGAGGGAGACAGCGGGTGAAAAACTGTTTTTT. Translation gives CASSHRRETAGEKLFF.